Below, 21 T cell receptor beta chains from the same sample are listed, as sequenced in a study of blood T cell repertoires in COVID-19. The table came from immunoSEQ multiplex PCR; TCRdb's copy has only in-frame clones and leaves some out. The sample has about 250,000 clones, around 80% seen once. Sequencing input: peripheral blood. The receptors shown here come from a human donor in a cohort sampled during active COVID-19.

This clone is a singleton in its sample. The chain has TRBV7-3 and TRBJ2-3; the D gene is possibly TRBD1 (6 bases). CDR3 length: 15 residues. Germline V gene lookup returns CDR1 SGHTA and CDR2 FQGTGA. V was cut by 5 bases and J by 2 bases, with 14 bases left in between. The CDR3: CASSLRGLPTDTQYF. Here the CDR3 DNA reads TGTGCCAGCAGCCTCAGGGGTCTTCCCACAGATACGCAGTATTTT.

V usage is TRBV7-6 and J usage is TRBJ1-2, with 7 positions matching TRBD1. Trimming at V came to 5 bases and at J to 6 bases, leaving 6 bases not matched to a gene. Germline V gene sequence: CDR1 SGHVS, CDR2 FNYEAQ. The length of the CDR3 is 13 residues. CDR3 in amino acids: CASSQQGNHGYTF. The CDR3 coding sequence is TGTGCCAGCAGCCAACAGGGGAACCATGGCTACACCTTC.

The V and J genes are TRBV19 and TRBJ2-1, with 11 bases matching TRBD2. Losses at the gene ends were 7 bases for V and 9 bases for J; bases not matched to a gene: 20. Per germline, CDR1 LNHDA and CDR2 SQIVND (reference sequence). CDR3 size: 18 residues. This CDR3 reads CASTARGVSSGRATEQFF. DNA of the CDR3: TGTGCCAGTACCGCAAGGGGAGTTAGTAGCGGGAGGGCTACTGAGCAGTTCTTC.

This clone was found a few times. The chain employs TRBV9 and TRBJ1-1, with D hard to call. The CDR3 extends over 14 amino acids. Between the trimmed V and J ends, which lost 6 bases and 1 base, there was a span of 13 bases. From germline, CDR1 is SGDLS and CDR2 YYNGEE. CDR3 DNA: TGTGCCAGCACCCTCGGGGTCCAGAACACTGAAGCTTTCTTT. Amino acids: CASTLGVQNTEAFF.

This clone showed up just a few times. The V and J genes are TRBV2 and TRBJ2-1; 8 bases agree with TRBD1. V was pared by 2 bases and J by 7 bases, with 4 bases of the junction left unmatched. The germline V gene has CDR1 SNHLY and CDR2 FYNNEI. The CDR3 totals 14 residues. The CDR3 DNA is TGTGCCAGCAGTGAACGGCAGGGGGCAAATGAGCAGTTCTTC. Its translation is CASSERQGANEQFF.

This clone was counted between two and nine times. J is TRBJ1-4 and V is TRBV12-3 or TRBV12-4, with D perhaps matching TRBD1 (5 bases). This CDR3 is 13 amino acids long. The germline V and J ends were trimmed by 3 bases and 8 bases, with 10 bases remaining between them. This CDR3 is CASSFDRGEKLFF. The CDR3 bases are TGTGCCAGCAGTTTCGACAGAGGCGAAAAACTGTTTTTT.

V and J are TRBV30 and TRBJ2-2; D is possibly TRBD2 (6 bases). V lost 4 bases to trimming and J lost 4 bases, with 10 bases between them. Per germline, CDR1 GTSNPN and CDR2 SVGIG (reference sequence). The CDR3 has 13 amino acids. CDR3 amino acids: CAWNTGVTGELFF. The CDR3 DNA sequence: TGTGCCTGGAATACGGGGGTCACCGGGGAGCTGTTTTTT.

The chain carries TRBV29-1 and TRBJ2-3, with a weak D call TRBD1 (6 bases). V was shortened by 2 bases and J by 0 bases, with 9 bases between the two germline ends. CDR1 is SQVTM and CDR2 is ANQGSEA in the germline V gene. The length of the CDR3 is 14 residues. The CDR3, as DNA: TGCAGCGTTGAACCTAGGGGGAGCACAGATACGCAGTATTTT. Translated, it gives CSVEPRGSTDTQYF.

The chain links TRBV20-1 to TRBJ1-3; D remains unclear. V was cut by 4 bases and J by 0 bases, with 10 bases left in between. Germline CDR1 DFQATT, CDR2 SNEGSKA (reference sequence). The CDR3 is made up of 14 amino acids. As DNA, the CDR3 is TGCAGTGCTACTGACGCGAGCTCTGGAAACACCATATATTTT. Amino acids: CSATDASSGNTIYF.

The chain joins TRBV18 to TRBJ2-1; 10 nucleotides align to TRBD2. This CDR3 comprises 16 residues. Trimming removed 0 bases from V and 7 bases from J; junction bases left unmatched: 6. Germline V gene lookup returns CDR1 KGHSH and CDR2 LQKENI. This chain's CDR3 is CASSPPASGGTNEQFF. The CDR3 nucleotides are TGTGCCAGCTCACCACCGGCTAGCGGGGGAACGAATGAGCAGTTCTTC.

This clone was recorded only once. The gene calls are TRBV7-2 and TRBJ1-2; the D gene is possibly TRBD1 (6 bases). CDR3 size: 14 residues. Trimming stripped 2 bases from V and 5 bases from J, with 12 bases between. CDR1 is SGHTA and CDR2 is FQGNSA in the germline V gene. The CDR3 protein is CASSLRGIGYGYTF. The DNA of the CDR3 is TGTGCCAGCAGCTTAAGGGGGATTGGGTATGGCTACACCTTC.

This rearrangement joins TRBV11-2 to TRBJ2-7; 11 positions match TRBD2. After removal of 4 bases from V and 2 bases from J, the junction contained 13 bases not matched to a gene. The CDR3 has 18 residues. Germline CDR1 SGHAT, CDR2 FQNNGV. The CDR3 DNA is TGTGCCAGCAGCTGGAGGACTAGCGGGCCTAACTGGGCCTACGAGCAGTACTTC. Translating it yields CASSWRTSGPNWAYEQYF.

The CDR3 DNA follows: TGCGCCAGCAGTTTGGACAGGGACACCGGGGAGCTGTTTTTT. Its protein product is CASSLDRDTGELFF. The rearrangement joins TRBV10-2 to TRBJ2-2; 8 bases align to TRBD1. This CDR3 has 14 residues. Germline CDR1 is WSHSY and CDR2 is SAAADI. V dropped 5 bases and J dropped 3; count of bases not matched to a gene: 2.

The CDR3 bases are TGTGCCAGCAGCGTTGGGACTAGCGGGGGGGCCTACAATGAGCAGTTCTTC. As protein: CASSVGTSGGAYNEQFF. The V call is TRBV9, the J call TRBJ2-1, with 16 bases aligning to TRBD2. Looked up from germline, CDR1 is SGDLS and CDR2 is YYNGEE. Losses at the gene ends were 2 bases for V and 2 bases for J; bases not matched to a gene: 1. The CDR3 totals 17 residues.

This rearrangement joins TRBV6-5 to TRBJ2-1; TRBD1 matches at 10 bases. This CDR3 spans 14 amino acids. The V gene's germline CDR1 is MNHEY and CDR2 SVGAGI. V was clipped by 7 bases and J by 6 bases; unmatched bases: 6. Here the CDR3 DNA reads TGTGCCAGCAACCTGGACAGGGGGGTCAATGAGCAGTTCTTC. Encoded protein: CASNLDRGVNEQFF.

In this sample, this clone turned up once. The chain employs TRBV19 and TRBJ2-1; no definite D call. The CDR3 is made up of 11 amino acids. Germline assignment: CDR1 LNHDA and CDR2 SQIVND (reference sequence). Trimming shortened V by 7 bases and J by 8 bases, and 9 bases separated the two germline ends. DNA of the CDR3: TGTGCCAGTACCGCACTCGATGAGCAGTTCTTC. As protein: CASTALDEQFF. The variable domain in full, with the rest retrieved from reference TRBV19 and TRBJ2-1, is DGGITQSPKYLFRKEGQNVTLSCEQNLNHDAMYWYRQDPGQGLRLIYYSQIVNDFQKGDIAEGYSVSREKKESFPLTVTSAQKNPTAFYLCASTALDEQFFGPGTRLTVL.

This rearrangement joins TRBV3-1 (or the pseudogene TRBV3-2) to TRBJ1-4; a possible D gene is TRBD1 (5 bases). V lost 3 bases and J 0 bases, leaving 20 bases between the germline ends. Germline CDR1 reads LGHDT; CDR2 reads YNNKEL (reference sequence). The CDR3 is 19 residues long. CDR3 loop: CASSHEPPAGDTTNEKLFF. The CDR3 DNA follows: TGTGCCAGCAGCCACGAACCCCCGGCGGGGGATACAACTAATGAAAAACTGTTTTTT.

The chain combines TRBV29-1 with TRBJ2-2; D is perhaps TRBD2 (6 bases). Trimming stripped 7 bases from V and 5 bases from J, with 11 bases between. The germline gives CDR1 SQVTM, CDR2 ANQGSEA. The CDR3 is 12 residues long. CDR3 bases: TGCAGCGCCTGGAGGGATACCGGGGAGCTGTTTTTT. Encoded protein: CSAWRDTGELFF.

The J gene is TRBJ2-7, the V gene TRBV6-6; 15 positions match TRBD2. The length of the CDR3 is 17 residues. Germline trimming cut 5 bases from V and 6 bases from J; bases unmatched to any gene: 11. Germline V CDR1 and CDR2: MNHNY, SVGAGI (reference sequence). Written as DNA, the CDR3 is TGTGCCAGCAGTCGATCCGGGACTAGCGGGGGGCCTGGCGAGCAGTACTTC. This gives the protein CASSRSGTSGGPGEQYF.

The J gene is TRBJ1-5, the V gene TRBV19; TRBD1 might be the D (5 bases). Germline CDR1 is LNHDA and CDR2 is SQIVND (reference sequence). The ends were cut back, 7 bases at V and 7 bases at J, with 14 bases in the middle. CDR3 length equals 13 residues. Written as DNA, the CDR3 is TGTGCCAGTACCATTGGGAGGGGACAGCCCCAGCATTTT. It specifies CASTIGRGQPQHF.

The chain recombines TRBV30 with TRBJ2-1, with 7 positions matching TRBD2. V was clipped by 2 bases and J by 15 bases; unmatched bases: 7. Germline CDR1 GTSNPN, CDR2 SVGIG (reference sequence). The CDR3 is 11 residues long. For the CDR3, the DNA is TGTGCCTGGAGTAAGACTAGCCGAAGGTTCTTC. This translates into CAWSKTSRRFF.